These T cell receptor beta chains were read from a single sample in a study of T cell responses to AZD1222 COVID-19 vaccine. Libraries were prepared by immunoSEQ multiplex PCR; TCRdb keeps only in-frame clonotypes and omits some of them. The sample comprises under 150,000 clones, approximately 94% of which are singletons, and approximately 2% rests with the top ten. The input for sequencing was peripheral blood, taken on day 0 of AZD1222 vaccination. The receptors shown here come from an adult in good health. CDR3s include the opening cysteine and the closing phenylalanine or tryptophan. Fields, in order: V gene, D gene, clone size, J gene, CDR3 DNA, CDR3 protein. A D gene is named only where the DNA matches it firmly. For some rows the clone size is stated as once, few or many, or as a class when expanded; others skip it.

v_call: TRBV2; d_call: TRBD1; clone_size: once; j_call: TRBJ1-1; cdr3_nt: TGTGCCAGCAGTTACAGGGGGCTGAACACTGAAGCTTTCTTT; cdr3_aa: CASSYRGLNTEAFF
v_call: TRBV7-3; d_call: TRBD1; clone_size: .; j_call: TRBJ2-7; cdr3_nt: TGTGCCAGCAGCCCCGGGGGGACAGGGAGCTACGAGCAGTACTTC; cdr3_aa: CASSPGGTGSYEQYF
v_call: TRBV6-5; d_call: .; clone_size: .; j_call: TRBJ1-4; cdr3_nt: TGTGCCAGCAGTTATAGGCAGGGAAGGAATGAAAAACTGTTTTTT; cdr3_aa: CASSYRQGRNEKLFF
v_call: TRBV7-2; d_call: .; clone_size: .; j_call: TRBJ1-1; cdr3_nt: TGTGCCAGCAGCTTAGTGACAGGAGTGAACACTGAAGCTTTCTTT; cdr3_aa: CASSLVTGVNTEAFF
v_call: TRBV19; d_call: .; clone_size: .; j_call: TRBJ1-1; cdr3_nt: TGTGCCAGTGCAGATAGGGGCACTGAAGCTTTCTTT; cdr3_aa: CASADRGTEAFF
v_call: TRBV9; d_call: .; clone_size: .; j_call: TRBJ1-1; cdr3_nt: TGTGCCAGCAGCACCGGCAGTCTGACTGAAGCTTTCTTT; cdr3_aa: CASSTGSLTEAFF
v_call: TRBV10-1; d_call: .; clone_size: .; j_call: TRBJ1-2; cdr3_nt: TGCGCCAGCAGTCCCCAGGGGCCTCCGTATGGCTACACCTTC; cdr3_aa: CASSPQGPPYGYTF
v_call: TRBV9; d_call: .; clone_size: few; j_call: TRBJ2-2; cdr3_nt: TGTGCCAGCAGCGTTCTGCCGGGACTCACCGGGGAGCTGTTTTTT; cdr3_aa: CASSVLPGLTGELFF
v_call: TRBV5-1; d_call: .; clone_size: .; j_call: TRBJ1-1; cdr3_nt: TGCGCCAGCAGCTTGGAAGGGACGGTGAACACTGAAGCTTTCTTT; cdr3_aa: CASSLEGTVNTEAFF
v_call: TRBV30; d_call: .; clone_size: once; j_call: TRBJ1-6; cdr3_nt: TGTGCCTGGAGTGTATCTGGGAGCTCCTATAATTCACCCCTCCACTTT; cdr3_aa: CAWSVSGSSYNSPLHF
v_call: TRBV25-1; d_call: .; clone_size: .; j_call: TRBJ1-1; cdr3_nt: TGTGCCAGCAGTGACCTATTAGGTCTGGGGGAGAAGGACACTGAAGCTTTCTTT; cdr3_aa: CASSDLLGLGEKDTEAFF
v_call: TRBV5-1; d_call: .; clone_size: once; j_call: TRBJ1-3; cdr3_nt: TGCGCCAGCAGCTCCTCAGGGGACCCGGGAAACACCATATATTTT; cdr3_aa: CASSSSGDPGNTIYF
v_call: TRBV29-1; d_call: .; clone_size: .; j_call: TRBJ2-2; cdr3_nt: TGCAGCGTGGCTCGGGACAAGAACACCGGGGAGCTGTTTTTT; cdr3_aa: CSVARDKNTGELFF
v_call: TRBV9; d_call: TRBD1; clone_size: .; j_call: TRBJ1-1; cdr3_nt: TGTGCCAGCAGCGTAGCGGACAGGGGTGAAGCTTTCTTT; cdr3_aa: CASSVADRGEAFF
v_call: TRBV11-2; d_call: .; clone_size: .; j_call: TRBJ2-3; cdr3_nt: TGTGCCAGCAGCACGCGAGCCACTAGCACAGATACGCAGTATTTT; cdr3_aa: CASSTRATSTDTQYF
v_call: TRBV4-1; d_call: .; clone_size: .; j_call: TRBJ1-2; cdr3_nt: TGCGCCAGCAGCCAAGGAAGAGGGAATGGCTACACCTTC; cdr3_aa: CASSQGRGNGYTF
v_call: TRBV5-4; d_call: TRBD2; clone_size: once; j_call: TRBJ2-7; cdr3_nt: TGTGCCAGCAGCTTGGCGGCGGGGGGAATCTACGAGCAGTACTTC; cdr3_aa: CASSLAAGGIYEQYF
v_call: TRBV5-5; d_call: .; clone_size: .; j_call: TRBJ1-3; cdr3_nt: TGTGCCAGCAGCTGGGGGCCTTCTCTGGCCGGAAACACCATATATTTT; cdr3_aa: CASSWGPSLAGNTIYF
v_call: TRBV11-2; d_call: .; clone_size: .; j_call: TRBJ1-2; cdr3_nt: TGTGCCAGCAGCCCTGGGGGGGGCGCCCCGTATGGCTACACCTTC; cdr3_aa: CASSPGGGAPYGYTF
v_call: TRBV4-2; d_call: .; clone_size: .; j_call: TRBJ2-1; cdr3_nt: TGTGCCAGCAGCCAAACCGGGACTCTCAATGAGCAGTTCTTC; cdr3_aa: CASSQTGTLNEQFF
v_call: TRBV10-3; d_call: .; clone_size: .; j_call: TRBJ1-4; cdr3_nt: TGTGCCATCCGGGGAGGAGGGCCTAATGAAAAACTGTTTTTT; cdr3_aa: CAIRGGGPNEKLFF
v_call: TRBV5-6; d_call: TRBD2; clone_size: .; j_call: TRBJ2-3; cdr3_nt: TGTGCCAGCAGCTTATACGGGGGGAACACAGATACGCAGTATTTT; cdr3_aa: CASSLYGGNTDTQYF
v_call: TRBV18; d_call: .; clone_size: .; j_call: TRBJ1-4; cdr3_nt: TGTGCCAGCTCACCCGCGTTCGTATCGGGAGGGGAAAAACTGTTTTTT; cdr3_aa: CASSPAFVSGGEKLFF
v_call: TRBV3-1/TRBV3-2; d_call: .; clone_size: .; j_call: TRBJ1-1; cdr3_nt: TGTGCCAGCAGCCCCCTCGCAAAATTTATGGGGAAGGGCACTGAAGCTTTCTTT; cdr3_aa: CASSPLAKFMGKGTEAFF
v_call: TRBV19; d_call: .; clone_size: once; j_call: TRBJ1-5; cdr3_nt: TGTGCCAGTAGTTCCAGGAACTCCAATCAGCCCCAGCATTTT; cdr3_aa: CASSSRNSNQPQHF
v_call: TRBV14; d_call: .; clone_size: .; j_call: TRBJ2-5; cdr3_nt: TGTGCCAGCAGCGAAAACCCGGCCCAGACCCAGTACTTC; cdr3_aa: CASSENPAQTQYF
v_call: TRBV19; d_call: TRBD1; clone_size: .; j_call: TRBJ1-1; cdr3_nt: TGTGCCAGTAATCCGGACAGGATTGCCACTGAAGCTTTCTTT; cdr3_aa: CASNPDRIATEAFF
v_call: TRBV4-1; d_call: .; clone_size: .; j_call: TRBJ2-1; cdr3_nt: TGCGCCAGCAGCCAAGAGGAAACAGGGACGGTGAGAGAGCAGTTCTTC; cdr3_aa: CASSQEETGTVREQFF
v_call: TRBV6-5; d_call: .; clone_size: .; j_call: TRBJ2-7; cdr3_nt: TGTGCCAGCATCAAGTCTGGGGCAGGGACCTACGAGCAGTACTTC; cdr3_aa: CASIKSGAGTYEQYF
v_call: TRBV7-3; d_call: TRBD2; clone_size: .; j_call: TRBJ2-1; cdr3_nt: TGTGCCAGCAGCTTAATGCGGGGGGCCTACAATGAGCAGTTCTTC; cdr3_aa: CASSLMRGAYNEQFF
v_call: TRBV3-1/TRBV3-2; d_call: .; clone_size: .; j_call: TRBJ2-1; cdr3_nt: TGTGCCAGCAGCCAGCCCCCGGGTCTCAGGGGCAATGAGCAGTTCTTC; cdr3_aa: CASSQPPGLRGNEQFF
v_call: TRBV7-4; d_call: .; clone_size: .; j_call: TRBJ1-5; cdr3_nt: TGTGCCAGCAGCTTTAGGGCCCCGGGGAATCAGCCCCAGCATTTT; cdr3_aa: CASSFRAPGNQPQHF
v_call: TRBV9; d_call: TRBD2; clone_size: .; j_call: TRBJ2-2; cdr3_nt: TGTGCCAGCAGCCCGACGGGCGGGAGTAACGGGGAGCTGTTTTTT; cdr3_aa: CASSPTGGSNGELFF
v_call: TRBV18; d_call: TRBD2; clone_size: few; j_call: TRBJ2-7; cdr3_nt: TGTGCCAGCTCAGCGACTAGCGGGAGCGTTTACGAGCAGTACTTC; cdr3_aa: CASSATSGSVYEQYF
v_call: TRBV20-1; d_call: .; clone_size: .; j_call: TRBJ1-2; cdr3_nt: TGCAGTGCCACTCCCGCCTATGGCTACACCTTC; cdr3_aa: CSATPAYGYTF
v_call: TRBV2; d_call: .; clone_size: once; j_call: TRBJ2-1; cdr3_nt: TGTGCCAGCAGTAGAGAGGGGGAGACTGAGCAGTTCTTC; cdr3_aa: CASSREGETEQFF
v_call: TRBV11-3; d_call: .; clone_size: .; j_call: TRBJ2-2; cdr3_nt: TGTGCCAGCAGCTCTGGACCCCTTGGGGGGGAGCTGTTTTTT; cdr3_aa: CASSSGPLGGELFF
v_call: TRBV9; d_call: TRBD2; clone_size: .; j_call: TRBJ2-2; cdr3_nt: TGTGCCAGCAGCGTACTAGCGGGAGAAACCGGGGAGCTGTTTTTT; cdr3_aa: CASSVLAGETGELFF
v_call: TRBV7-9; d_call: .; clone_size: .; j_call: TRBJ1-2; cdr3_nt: TGTGCCAGCAGCTTAGAGCTTGGTCCGAACTATGGCTACACCTTC; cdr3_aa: CASSLELGPNYGYTF
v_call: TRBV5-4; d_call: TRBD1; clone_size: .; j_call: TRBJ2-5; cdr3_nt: TGTGCCAGCAGCCTGGGGTCAGGGGGCGAAGAGACCCAGTACTTC; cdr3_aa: CASSLGSGGEETQYF
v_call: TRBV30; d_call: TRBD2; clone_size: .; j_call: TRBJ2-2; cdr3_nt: TGTGCCTGGAGCCGGGACTACGGAGGGGAGCTGTTTTTT; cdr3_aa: CAWSRDYGGELFF
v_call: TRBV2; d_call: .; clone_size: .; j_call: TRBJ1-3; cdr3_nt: TGTGCCAGCAGTGAGGAAGGGTTTGGTGGAAACACCATATATTTT; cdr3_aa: CASSEEGFGGNTIYF
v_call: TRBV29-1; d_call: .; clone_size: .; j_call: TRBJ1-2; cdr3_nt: TGCAGCGTTGAGGATAGACTTGGGCGGTACACCTTC; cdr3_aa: CSVEDRLGRYTF
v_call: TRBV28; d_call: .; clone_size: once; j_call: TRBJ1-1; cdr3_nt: TGTGCCAGCAGGAGAAAAACAGGGATCGTAACTGAAGCTTTCTTT; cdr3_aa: CASRRKTGIVTEAFF